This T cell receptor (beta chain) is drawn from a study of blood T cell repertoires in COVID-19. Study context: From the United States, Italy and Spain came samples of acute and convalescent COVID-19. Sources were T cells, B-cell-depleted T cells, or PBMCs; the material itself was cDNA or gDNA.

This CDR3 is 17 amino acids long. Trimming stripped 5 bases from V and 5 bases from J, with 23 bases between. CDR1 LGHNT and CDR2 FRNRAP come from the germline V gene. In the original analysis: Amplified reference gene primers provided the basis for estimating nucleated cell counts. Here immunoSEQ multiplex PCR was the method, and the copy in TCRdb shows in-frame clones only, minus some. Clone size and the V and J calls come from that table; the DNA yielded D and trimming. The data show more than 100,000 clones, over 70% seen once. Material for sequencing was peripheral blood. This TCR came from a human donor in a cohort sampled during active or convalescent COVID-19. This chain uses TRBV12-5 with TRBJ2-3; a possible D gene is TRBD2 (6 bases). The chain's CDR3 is CASGPGGATGDQDTQYF. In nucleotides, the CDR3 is TGTGCTAGTGGTCCGGGTGGGGCAACGGGGGATCAAGATACGCAGTATTTT.